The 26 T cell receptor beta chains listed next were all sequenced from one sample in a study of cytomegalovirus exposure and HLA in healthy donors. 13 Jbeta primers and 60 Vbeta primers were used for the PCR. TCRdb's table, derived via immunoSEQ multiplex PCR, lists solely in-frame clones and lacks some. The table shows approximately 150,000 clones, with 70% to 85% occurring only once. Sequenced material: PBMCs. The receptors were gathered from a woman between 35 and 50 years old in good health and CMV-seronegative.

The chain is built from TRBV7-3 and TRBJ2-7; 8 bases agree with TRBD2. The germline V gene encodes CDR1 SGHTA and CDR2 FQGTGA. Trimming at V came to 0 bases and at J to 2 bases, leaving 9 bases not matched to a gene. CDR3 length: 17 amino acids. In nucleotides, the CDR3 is TGTGCCAGCAGCTTAACTTCCATCTCGGGAGGGGCCTACGAGCAGTACTTC. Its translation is CASSLTSISGGAYEQYF.

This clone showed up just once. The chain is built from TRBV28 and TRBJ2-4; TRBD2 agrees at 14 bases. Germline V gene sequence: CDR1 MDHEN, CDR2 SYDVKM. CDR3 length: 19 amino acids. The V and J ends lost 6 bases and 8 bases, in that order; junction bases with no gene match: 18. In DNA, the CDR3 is TGTGCCAGCAGCCTCCGCCGGGGACTAGCGGGAGTGGGGGAGGACATTCAGTACTTC. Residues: CASSLRRGLAGVGEDIQYF.

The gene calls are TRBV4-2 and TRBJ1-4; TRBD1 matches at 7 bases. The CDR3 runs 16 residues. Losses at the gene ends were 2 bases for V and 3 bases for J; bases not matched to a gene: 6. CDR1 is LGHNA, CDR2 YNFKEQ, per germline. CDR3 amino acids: CASSQSQGPANEKLFF. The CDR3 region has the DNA TGTGCCAGCAGCCAATCACAGGGGCCGGCTAATGAAAAACTGTTTTTT.

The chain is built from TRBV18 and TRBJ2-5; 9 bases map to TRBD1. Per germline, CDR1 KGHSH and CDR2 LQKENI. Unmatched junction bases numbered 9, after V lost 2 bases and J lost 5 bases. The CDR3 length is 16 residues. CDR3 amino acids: CASSPEDRGGWETQYF. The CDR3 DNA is TGTGCCAGCTCACCAGAGGACAGGGGAGGTTGGGAGACCCAGTACTTC.

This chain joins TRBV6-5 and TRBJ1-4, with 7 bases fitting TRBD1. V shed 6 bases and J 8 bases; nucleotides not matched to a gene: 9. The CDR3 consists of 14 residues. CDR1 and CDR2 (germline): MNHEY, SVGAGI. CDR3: CASSSGTEKEKLFF. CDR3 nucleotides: TGTGCCAGCAGCTCCGGGACAGAAAAGGAAAAACTGTTTTTT.

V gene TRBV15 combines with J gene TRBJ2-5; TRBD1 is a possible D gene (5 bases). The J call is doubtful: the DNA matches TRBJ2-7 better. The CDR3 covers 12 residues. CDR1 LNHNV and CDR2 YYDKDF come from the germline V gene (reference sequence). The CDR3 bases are TGTGCCACCAGTGACAGCTCCTACGAGCAGTACTTC. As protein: CATSDSSYEQYF.

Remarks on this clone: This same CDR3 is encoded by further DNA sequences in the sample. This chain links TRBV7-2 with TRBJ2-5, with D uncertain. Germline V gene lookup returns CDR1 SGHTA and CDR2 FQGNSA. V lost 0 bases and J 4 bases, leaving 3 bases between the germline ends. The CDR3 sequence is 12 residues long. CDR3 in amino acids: CASSLARETQYF. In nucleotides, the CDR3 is TGTGCCAGCAGCTTAGCGCGAGAGACCCAGTACTTC.

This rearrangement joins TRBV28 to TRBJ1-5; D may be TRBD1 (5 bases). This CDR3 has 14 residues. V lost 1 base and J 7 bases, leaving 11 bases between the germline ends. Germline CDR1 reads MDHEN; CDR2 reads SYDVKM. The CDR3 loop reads CASSLSGPGQPQHF. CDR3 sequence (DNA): TGTGCCAGCAGTTTATCAGGGCCTGGGCAGCCCCAGCATTTT. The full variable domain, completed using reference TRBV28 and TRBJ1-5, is DVKVTQSSRYLVKRTGEKVFLECVQDMDHENMFWYRQDPGLGLRLIYFSYDVKMKEKGDIPEGYSVSREKKERFSLILESASTNQTSMYLCASSLSGPGQPQHFGDGTRLSIL.

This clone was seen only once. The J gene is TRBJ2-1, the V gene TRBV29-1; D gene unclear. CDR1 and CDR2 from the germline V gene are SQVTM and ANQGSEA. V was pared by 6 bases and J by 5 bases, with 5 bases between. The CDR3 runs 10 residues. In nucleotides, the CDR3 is TGCAGCGTGTATCACAATGAGCAGTTCTTC. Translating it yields CSVYHNEQFF.

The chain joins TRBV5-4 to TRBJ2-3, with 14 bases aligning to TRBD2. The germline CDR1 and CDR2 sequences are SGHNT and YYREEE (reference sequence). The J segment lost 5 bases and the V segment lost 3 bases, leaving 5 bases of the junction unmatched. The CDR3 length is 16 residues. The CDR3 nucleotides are TGTGCCAGCAGCTGGACTAGCGGGAGGCCCGAAGATACGCAGTATTTT. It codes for CASSWTSGRPEDTQYF.

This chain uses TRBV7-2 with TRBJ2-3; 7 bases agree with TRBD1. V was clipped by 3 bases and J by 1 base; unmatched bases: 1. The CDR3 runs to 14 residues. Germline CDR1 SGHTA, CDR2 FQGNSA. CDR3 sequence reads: CASSFDRGTDTQYF. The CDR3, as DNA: TGTGCCAGCAGCTTTGACAGGGGCACAGATACGCAGTATTTT.

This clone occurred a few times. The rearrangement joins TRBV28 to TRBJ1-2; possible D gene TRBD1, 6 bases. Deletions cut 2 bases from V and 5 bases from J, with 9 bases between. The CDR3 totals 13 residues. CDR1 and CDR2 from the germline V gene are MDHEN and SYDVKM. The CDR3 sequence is CASSLPRGYGYTF. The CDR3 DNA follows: TGTGCCAGCAGTTTACCCAGGGGATATGGCTACACCTTC.

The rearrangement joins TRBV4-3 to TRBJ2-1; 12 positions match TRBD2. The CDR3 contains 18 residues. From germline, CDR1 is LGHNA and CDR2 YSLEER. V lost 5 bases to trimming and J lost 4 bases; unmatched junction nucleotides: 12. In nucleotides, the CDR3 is TGCGCCAGCAGCTCCAACCTTGATACTAGCGGGAGGTACAATGAGCAGTTCTTC. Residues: CASSSNLDTSGRYNEQFF.

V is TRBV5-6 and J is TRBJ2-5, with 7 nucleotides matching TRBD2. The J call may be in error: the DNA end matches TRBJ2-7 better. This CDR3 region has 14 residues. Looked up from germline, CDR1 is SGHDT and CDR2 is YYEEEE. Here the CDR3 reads CASSSGLVSYEQYF. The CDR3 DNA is TGTGCCAGCAGCTCTGGACTAGTCTCCTACGAGCAGTACTTC.

CDR3 in amino acids: CASSQVHLAGGNTGELFF. CDR3 coding DNA: TGCGCCAGCAGCCAAGTCCATTTGGCGGGGGGAAACACCGGGGAGCTGTTTTTT. This chain links TRBV4-3 with TRBJ2-2; 8 bases align to TRBD2. CDR3 length: 18 residues. The junction had 9 bases not matched to a gene; V was cut back by 1 base and J by 2 bases. Per germline, CDR1 LGHNA and CDR2 YSLEER.

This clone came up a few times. The CDR3 nucleotides are TGCGCCAGCAGCCCTCTCCAGGGGCGTTCAGAGCAGTTCTTC. This translates into CASSPLQGRSEQFF. The chain joins TRBV4-3 to TRBJ2-1, with D tentatively TRBD1 (6 bases). The germline V gene has CDR1 LGHNA and CDR2 YSLEER. V lost 4 bases and J lost 10, with 17 bases in between. The CDR3 runs to 14 residues.

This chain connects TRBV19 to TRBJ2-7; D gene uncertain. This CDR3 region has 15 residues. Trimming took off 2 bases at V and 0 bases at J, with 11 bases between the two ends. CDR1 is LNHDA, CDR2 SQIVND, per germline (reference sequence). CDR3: CASSITAGFSYEQYF. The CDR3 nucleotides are TGTGCCAGTAGTATAACGGCCGGGTTCTCCTACGAGCAGTACTTC.

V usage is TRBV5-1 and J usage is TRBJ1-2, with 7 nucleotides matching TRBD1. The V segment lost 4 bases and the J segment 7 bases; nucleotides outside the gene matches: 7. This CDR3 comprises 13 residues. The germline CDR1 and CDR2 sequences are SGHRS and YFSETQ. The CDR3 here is CASSSTGAGGYTF. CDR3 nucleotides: TGCGCCAGCAGCAGTACAGGGGCAGGTGGCTACACCTTC.

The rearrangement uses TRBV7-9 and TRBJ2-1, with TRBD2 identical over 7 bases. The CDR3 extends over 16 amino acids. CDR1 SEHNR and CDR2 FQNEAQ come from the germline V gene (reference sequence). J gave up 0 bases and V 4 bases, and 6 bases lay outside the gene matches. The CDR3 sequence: CASSSLRGSSYNEQFF. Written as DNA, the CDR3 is TGTGCCAGCAGCTCCCTGCGCGGGAGCTCCTACAATGAGCAGTTCTTC.

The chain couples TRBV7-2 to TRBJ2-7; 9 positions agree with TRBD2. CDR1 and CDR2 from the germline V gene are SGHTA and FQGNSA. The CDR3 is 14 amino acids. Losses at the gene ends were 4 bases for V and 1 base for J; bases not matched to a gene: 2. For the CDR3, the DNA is TGTGCCAGCAGCTCTACTAGCGGGTCCTACGAGCAGTACTTC. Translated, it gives CASSSTSGSYEQYF.

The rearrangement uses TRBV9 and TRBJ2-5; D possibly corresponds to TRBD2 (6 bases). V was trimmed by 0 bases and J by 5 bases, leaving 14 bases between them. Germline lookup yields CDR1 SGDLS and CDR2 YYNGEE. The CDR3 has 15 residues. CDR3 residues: CASSVGSGVGETQYF. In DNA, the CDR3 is TGTGCCAGCAGCGTAGGCTCGGGAGTGGGGGAGACCCAGTACTTC. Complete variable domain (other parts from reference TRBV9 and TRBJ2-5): DSGVTQTPKHLITATGQRVTLRCSPRSGDLSVYWYQQSLDQGLQFLIQYYNGEERAKGNILERFSAQQFPDLHSELNLSSLELGDSALYFCASSVGSGVGETQYFGPGTRLLVL.

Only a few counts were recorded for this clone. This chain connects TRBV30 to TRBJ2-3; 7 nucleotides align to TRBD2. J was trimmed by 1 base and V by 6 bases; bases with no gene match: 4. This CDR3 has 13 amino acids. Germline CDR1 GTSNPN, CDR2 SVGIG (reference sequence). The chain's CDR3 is CACSGKGTDTQYF. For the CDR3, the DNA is TGTGCCTGCAGCGGGAAGGGCACAGATACGCAGTATTTT.

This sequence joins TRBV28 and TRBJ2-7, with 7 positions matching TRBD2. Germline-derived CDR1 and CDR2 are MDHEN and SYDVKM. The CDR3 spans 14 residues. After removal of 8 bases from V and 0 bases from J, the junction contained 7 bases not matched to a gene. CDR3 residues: CASVMGGSSYEQYF. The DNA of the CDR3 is TGTGCCAGCGTTATGGGGGGGAGCTCCTACGAGCAGTACTTC.

This CDR3 reads CASSPPGQAAEAFF. CDR3 DNA: TGTGCCAGCAGCCCTCCGGGACAGGCGGCTGAAGCTTTCTTT. The chain is built from TRBV5-6 and TRBJ1-1; 8 nucleotides line up with TRBD1. The CDR3 runs to 14 residues. Per germline, CDR1 SGHDT and CDR2 YYEEEE. V dropped 4 bases and J dropped 6; count of bases not matched to a gene: 8.

CDR3: CASSLIGGNQPQHF. Written as DNA, the CDR3 is TGTGCCAGCAGCCTTATTGGAGGCAATCAGCCCCAGCATTTT. The chain combines TRBV27 with TRBJ1-5; D gene ambiguous. The CDR3 loop spans 14 amino acids. V lost 6 bases, J lost 2 bases, and 11 bases lay in between. CDR1 MNHEY and CDR2 SMNVEV come from the germline V gene (reference sequence).

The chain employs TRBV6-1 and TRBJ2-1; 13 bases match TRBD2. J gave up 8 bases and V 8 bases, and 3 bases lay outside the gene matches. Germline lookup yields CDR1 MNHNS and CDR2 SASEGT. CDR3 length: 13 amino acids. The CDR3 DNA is TGTGCCAGCTTACTAGCGGGAGGGTATGAGCAGTTCTTC. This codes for CASLLAGGYEQFF.